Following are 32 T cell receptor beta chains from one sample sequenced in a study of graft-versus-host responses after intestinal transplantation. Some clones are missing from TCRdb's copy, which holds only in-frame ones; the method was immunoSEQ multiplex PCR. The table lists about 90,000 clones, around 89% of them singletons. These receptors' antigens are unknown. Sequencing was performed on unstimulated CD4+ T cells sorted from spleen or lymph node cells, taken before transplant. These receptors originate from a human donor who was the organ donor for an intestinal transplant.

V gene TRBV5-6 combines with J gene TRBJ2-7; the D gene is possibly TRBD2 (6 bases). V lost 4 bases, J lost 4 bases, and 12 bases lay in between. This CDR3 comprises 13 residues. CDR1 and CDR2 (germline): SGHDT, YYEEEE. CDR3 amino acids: CASSTSYSYEQYF. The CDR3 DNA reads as TGTGCCAGCAGCACTAGCTATAGTTACGAGCAGTACTTC.

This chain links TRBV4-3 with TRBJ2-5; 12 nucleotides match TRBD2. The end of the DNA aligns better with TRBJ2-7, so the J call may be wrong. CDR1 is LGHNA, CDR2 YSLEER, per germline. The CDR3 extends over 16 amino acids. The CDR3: CASSRGTSGLAYEQYF. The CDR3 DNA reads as TGCGCCAGCAGCCGGGGGACTAGCGGGCTTGCCTACGAGCAGTACTTC.

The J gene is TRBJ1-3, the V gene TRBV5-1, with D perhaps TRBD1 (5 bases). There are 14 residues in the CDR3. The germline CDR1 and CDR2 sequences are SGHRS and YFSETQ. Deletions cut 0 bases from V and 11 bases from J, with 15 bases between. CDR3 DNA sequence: TGCGCCAGCAGCTTGGCTTGGGGGGATTCCGCCATATATTTT. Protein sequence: CASSLAWGDSAIYF.

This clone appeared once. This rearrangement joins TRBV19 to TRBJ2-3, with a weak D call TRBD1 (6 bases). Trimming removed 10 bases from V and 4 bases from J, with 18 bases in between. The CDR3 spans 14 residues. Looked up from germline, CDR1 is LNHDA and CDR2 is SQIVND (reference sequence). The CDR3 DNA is TGTGCCACCGAAGGGGGTTACCTATCAGATACGCAGTATTTT. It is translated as CATEGGYLSDTQYF.

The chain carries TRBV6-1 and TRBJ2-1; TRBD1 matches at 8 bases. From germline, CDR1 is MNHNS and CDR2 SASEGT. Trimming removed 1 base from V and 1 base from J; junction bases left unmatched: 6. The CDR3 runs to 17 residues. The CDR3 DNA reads TGTGCCAGCAGTGAAGAAAGGACAGGGCTTTCCTACAATGAGCAGTTCTTC. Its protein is CASSEERTGLSYNEQFF.

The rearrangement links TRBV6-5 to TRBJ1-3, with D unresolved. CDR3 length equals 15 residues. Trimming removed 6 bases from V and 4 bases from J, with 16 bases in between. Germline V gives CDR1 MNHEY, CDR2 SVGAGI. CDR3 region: CASSPAARIGNTIYF. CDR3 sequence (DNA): TGTGCCAGCAGCCCTGCGGCCCGTATCGGAAACACCATATATTTT.

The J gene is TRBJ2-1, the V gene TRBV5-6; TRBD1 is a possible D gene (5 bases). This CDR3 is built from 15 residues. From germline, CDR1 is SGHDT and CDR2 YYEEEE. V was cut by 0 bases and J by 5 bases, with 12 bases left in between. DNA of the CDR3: TGTGCCAGCAGCTTGGGAATGGGGCCTAACAATGAGCAGTTCTTC. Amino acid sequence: CASSLGMGPNNEQFF.

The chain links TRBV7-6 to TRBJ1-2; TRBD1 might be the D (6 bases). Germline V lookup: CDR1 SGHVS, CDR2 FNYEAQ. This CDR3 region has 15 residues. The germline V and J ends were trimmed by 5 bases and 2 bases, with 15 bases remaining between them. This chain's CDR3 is CASSITGLGNYGYTF. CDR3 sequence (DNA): TGTGCCAGCAGCATCACAGGGCTCGGAAACTATGGCTACACCTTC.

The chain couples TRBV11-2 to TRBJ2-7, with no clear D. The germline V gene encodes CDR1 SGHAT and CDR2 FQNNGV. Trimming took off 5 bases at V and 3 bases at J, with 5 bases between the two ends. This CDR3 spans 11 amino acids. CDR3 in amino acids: CASSTYYEQYF. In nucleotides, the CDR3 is TGTGCCAGCAGCACTTACTACGAGCAGTACTTC.

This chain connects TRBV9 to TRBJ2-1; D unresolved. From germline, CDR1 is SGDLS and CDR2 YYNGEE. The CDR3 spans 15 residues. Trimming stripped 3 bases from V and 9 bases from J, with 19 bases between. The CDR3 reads CASSGLAAAVGEQFF. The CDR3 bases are TGTGCCAGCAGCGGACTTGCCGCCGCCGTTGGTGAGCAGTTCTTC. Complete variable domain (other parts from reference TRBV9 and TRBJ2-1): DSGVTQTPKHLITATGQRVTLRCSPRSGDLSVYWYQQSLDQGLQFLIQYYNGEERAKGNILERFSAQQFPDLHSELNLSSLELGDSALYFCASSGLAAAVGEQFFGPGTRLTVL.

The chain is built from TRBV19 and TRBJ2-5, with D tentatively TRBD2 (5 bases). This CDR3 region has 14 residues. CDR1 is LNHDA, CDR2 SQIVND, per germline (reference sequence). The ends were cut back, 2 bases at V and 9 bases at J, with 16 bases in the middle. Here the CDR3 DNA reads TGTGCCAGTAGTATAAGAGCCGGGGTGGGTCCCCAGTACTTC. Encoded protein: CASSIRAGVGPQYF.

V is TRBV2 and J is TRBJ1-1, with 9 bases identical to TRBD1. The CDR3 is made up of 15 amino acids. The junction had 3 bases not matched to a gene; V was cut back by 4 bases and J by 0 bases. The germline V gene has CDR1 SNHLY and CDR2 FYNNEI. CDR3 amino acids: CASSGDRAMNTEAFF. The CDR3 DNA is TGTGCCAGCAGTGGGGACAGGGCAATGAACACTGAAGCTTTCTTT.

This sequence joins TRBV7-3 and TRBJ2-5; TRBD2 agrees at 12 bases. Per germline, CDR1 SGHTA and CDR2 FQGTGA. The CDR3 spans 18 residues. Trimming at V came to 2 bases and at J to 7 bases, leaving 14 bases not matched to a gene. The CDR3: CASSLSGLAGTRGGTQYF. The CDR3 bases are TGTGCCAGCAGCTTATCAGGACTAGCGGGAACTCGAGGGGGGACCCAGTACTTC. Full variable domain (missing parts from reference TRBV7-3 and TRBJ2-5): GAGVSQTPSNKVTEKGKYVELRCDPISGHTALYWYRQSLGQGPEFLIYFQGTGAADDSGLPNDRFFAVRPEGSVSTLKIQRTERGDSAVYLCASSLSGLAGTRGGTQYFGPGTRLLVL.

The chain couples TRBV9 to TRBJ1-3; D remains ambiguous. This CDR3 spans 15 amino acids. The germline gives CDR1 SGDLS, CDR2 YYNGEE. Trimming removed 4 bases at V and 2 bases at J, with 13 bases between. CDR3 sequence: CASSQFKEAGNTIYF. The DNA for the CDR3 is TGTGCCAGCAGCCAATTCAAGGAGGCTGGAAACACCATATATTTT. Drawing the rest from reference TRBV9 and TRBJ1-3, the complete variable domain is DSGVTQTPKHLITATGQRVTLRCSPRSGDLSVYWYQQSLDQGLQFLIQYYNGEERAKGNILERFSAQQFPDLHSELNLSSLELGDSALYFCASSQFKEAGNTIYFGEGSWLTVV.

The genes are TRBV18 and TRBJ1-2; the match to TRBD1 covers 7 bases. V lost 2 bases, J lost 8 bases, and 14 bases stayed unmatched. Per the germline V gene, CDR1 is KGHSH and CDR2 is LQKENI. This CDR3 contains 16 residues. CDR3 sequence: CASSPSRITGALGYTF. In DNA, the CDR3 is TGTGCCAGCTCACCATCGCGAATTACAGGGGCCCTAGGCTACACCTTC. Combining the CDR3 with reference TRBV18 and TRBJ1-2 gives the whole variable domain NAGVMQNPRHLVRRRGQEARLRCSPMKGHSHVYWYRQLPEEGLKFMVYLQKENIIDESGMPKERFSAEFPKEGPSILRIQQVVRGDSAAYFCASSPSRITGALGYTFGSGTRLTVV.

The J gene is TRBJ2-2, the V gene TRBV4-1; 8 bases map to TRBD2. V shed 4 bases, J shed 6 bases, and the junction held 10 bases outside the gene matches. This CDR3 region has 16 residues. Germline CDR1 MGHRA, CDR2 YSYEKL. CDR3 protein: CASSPPGGAIPGELFF. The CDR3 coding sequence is TGCGCCAGCAGCCCCCCGGGAGGGGCGATTCCCGGGGAGCTGTTTTTT.

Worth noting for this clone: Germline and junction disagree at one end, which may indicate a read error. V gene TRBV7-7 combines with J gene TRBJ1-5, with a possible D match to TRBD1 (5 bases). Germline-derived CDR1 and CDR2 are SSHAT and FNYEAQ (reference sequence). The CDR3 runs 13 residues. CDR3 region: CASSLLGDQPQHF. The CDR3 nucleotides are TGTGCTAGCAGCTTACTAGGGGATCAGCCCCAGCATTTT.

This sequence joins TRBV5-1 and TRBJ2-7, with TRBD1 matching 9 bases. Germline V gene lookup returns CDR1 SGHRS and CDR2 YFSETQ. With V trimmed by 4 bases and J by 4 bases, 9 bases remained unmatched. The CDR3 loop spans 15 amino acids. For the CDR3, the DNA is TGCGCCAGCAGCGAGCCGGGACAGGGTGGGTACGAGCAGTACTTC. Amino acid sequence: CASSEPGQGGYEQYF.

The DNA for the CDR3 is TGTGCCAGTAGTCCAGATAGGGTACCGGGACTAGCGGTCCCGAGCTCCTACAATGAGCAGTTCTTC. This sequence encodes CASSPDRVPGLAVPSSYNEQFF. This chain links TRBV19 with TRBJ2-1; 11 bases align to TRBD2. J lost 0 bases, V lost 5 bases, and 21 bases had no gene match. This CDR3 spans 22 amino acids. Germline V lookup: CDR1 LNHDA, CDR2 SQIVND (reference sequence).

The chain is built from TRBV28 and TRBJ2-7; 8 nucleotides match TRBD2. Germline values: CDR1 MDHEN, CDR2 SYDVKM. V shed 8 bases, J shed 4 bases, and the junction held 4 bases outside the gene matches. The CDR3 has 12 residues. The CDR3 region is CASRSGSYEQYF. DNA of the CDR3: TGTGCCAGCCGCAGCGGGAGTTACGAGCAGTACTTC.

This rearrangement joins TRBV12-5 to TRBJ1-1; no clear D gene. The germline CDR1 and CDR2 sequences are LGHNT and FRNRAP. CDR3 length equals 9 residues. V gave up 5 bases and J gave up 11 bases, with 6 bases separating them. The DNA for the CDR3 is TGTGCTAGTGGTGGCCCGGCTTTCTTT. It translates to CASGGPAFF. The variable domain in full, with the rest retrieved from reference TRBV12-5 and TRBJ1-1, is DARVTQTPRHKVTEMGQEVTMRCQPILGHNTVFWYRQTMMQGLELLAYFRNRAPLDDSGMPKDRFSAEMPDATLATLKIQPSEPRDSAVYFCASGGPAFFGQGTRLTVV.

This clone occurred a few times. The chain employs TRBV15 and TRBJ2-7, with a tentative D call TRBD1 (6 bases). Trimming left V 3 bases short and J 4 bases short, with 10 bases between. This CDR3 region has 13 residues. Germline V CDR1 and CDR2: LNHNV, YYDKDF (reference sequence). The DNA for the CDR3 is TGTGCCACCAGCAGGGACAGTCAATACGAGCAGTACTTC. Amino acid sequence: CATSRDSQYEQYF.

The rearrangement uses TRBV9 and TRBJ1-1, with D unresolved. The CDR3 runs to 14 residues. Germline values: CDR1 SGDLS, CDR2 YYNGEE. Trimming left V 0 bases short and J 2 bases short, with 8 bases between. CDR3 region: CASSVGNSNTEAFF. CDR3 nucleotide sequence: TGTGCCAGCAGCGTAGGGAACAGTAACACTGAAGCTTTCTTT.

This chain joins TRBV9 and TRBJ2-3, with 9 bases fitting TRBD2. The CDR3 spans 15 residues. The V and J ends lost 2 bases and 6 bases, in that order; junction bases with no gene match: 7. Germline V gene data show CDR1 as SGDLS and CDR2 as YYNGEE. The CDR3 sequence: CASSVAGGPYDTQYF. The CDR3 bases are TGTGCCAGCAGCGTGGCGGGGGGGCCGTACGATACGCAGTATTTT.

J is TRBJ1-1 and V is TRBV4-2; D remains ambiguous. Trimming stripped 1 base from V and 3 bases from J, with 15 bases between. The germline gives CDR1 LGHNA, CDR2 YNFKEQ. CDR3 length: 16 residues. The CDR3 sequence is CASSQVSRARDTEAFF. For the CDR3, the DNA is TGTGCCAGCAGCCAAGTATCGAGGGCCCGGGACACTGAAGCTTTCTTT.

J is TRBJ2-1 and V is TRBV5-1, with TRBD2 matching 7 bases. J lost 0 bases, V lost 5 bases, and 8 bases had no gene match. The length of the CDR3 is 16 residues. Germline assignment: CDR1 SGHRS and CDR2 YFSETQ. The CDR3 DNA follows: TGCGCCAGCAGTCCCGCGGGGGTCAGCTCCTACAATGAGCAGTTCTTC. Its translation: CASSPAGVSSYNEQFF.

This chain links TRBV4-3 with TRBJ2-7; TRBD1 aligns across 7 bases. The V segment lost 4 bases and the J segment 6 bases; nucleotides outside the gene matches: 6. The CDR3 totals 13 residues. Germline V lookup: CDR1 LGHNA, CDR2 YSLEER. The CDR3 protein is CASSRDRAGEQYF. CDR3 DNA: TGCGCCAGCAGCCGCGACAGGGCTGGCGAGCAGTACTTC.

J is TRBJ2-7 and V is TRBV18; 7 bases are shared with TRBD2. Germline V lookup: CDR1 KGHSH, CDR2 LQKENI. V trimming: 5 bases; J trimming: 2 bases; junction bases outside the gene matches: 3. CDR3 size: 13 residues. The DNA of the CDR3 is TGTGCCAGCTCAGAAGGACTAGCCTACGAGCAGTACTTC. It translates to CASSEGLAYEQYF.

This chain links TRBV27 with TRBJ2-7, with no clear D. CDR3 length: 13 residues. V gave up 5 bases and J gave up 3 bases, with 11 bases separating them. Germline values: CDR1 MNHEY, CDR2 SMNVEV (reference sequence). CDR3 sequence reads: CASSAYNNYEQYF. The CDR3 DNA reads TGTGCCAGCAGTGCGTATAATAACTACGAGCAGTACTTC.

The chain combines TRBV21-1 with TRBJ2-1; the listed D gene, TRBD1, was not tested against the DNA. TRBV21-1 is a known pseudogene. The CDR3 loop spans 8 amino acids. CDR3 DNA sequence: TGTGCCACAGATGAGCAGTTCTTC. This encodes CATDEQFF.

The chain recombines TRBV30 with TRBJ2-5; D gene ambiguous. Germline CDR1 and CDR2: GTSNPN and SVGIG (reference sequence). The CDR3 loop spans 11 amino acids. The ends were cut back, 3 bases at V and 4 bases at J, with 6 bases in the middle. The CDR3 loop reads CAWSFRETQYF. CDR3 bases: TGTGCCTGGAGCTTCCGAGAGACCCAGTACTTC. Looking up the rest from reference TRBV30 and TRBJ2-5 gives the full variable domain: SQTIHQWPATLVQPVGSPLSLECTVEGTSNPNLYWYRQAAGRGLQLLFYSVGIGQISSEVPQNLSASRPQDRQFILSSKKLLLSDSGFYLCAWSFRETQYFGPGTRLLVL.

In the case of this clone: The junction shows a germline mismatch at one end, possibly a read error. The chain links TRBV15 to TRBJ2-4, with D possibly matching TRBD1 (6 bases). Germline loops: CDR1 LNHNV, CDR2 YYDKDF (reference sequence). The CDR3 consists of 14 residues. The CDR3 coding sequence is TGTGCCACCAGCCCCGGACAGAGAGGGGAATTCGGGGACTTC. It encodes CATSPGQRGEFGDF.